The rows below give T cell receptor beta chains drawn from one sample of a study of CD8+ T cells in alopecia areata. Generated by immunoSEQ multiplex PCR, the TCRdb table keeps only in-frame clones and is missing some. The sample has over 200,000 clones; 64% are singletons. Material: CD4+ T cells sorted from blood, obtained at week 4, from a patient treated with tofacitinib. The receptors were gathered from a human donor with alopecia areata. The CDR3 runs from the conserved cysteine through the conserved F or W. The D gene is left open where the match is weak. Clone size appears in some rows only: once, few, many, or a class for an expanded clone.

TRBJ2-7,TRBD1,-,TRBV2,TGTGCCAGCAGTCTTGGGACAGGGGAGCAGTACTTC,CASSLGTGEQYF
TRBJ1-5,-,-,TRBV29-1,TGCAGCGCCCTTTTGGAGGGGCCAAGCAATCAGCCCCAGCATTTT,CSALLEGPSNQPQHF
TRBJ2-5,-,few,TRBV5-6,TGTGCCAGCAGCTCACTTGAGGGGGGATTAGGTTCCCAGTACTTC,CASSSLEGGLGSQYF
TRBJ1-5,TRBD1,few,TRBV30,TGTGCCTGGAGTGTACTGACAGGGGGTCAGCCCCAGCATTTT,CAWSVLTGGQPQHF
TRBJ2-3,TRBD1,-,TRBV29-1,TGCAGCTCACAGGGGGTTCGCACAGATACGCAGTATTTT,CSSQGVRTDTQYF
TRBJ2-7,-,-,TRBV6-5,TGTGCCAGCAGTGGGGGTCGGCGCGGATCCTACGAGCAGTACTTC,CASSGGRRGSYEQYF
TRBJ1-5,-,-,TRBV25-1,TGTGCCAGCAGTTCCCCCGGCAGGGTCAACGATAGCAATCAGCCCCAGCATTTT,CASSSPGRVNDSNQPQHF
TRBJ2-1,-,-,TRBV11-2,TGTGCCAGCAGCTTAGTAACCTACAATGAGCAGTTCTTC,CASSLVTYNEQFF
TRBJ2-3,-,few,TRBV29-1,TGCAGCGCCGGCCAGCGGCGCACAGATACGCAGTATTTT,CSAGQRRTDTQYF
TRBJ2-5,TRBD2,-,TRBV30,TGTGCCTCCCTACTAGCGGGGGTTGGGACCCAGTACTTC,CASLLAGVGTQYF
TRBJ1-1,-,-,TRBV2,-,CASILDRGVGDTEAFF
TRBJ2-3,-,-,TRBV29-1,TGCAGCGTTGCGGTAGGGGGAAGGTCAGATACGCAGTATTTT,CSVAVGGRSDTQYF
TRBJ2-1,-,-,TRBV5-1,TGCGCCAGCAGCTTCGGCAGAGGTTACAATGAGCAGTTCTTC,CASSFGRGYNEQFF
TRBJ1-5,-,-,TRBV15,TGTGCCACCAGCAGAGGGTTGCAGGCGACAGGACTATATAGCAATCAGCCCCAGCATTTT,CATSRGLQATGLYSNQPQHF
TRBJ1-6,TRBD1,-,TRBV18,TGTGCCAGCTCACGTGCAGGGGGCGTTAATTCACCCCTCCACTTT,CASSRAGGVNSPLHF
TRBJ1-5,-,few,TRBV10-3,TGTGCCATCAGTGGCGACGGGGAAAGCCCCCAGCATTTT,CAISGDGESPQHF
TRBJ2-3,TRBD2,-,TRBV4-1,TGCGCCAGCAGCCAGACGACCCGCGGGGGGGCCACAGATACGCAGTATTTT,CASSQTTRGGATDTQYF
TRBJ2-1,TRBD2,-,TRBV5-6,TGTGCCAGCAGCTTGTTCGTTCTGGGAGGGAATGAGCAGTTCTTC,CASSLFVLGGNEQFF
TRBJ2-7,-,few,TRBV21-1,TGTGCCAGCAGCAAACTAAAGACAGGGAACTCCTACGAGCAGTACTTC,CASSKLKTGNSYEQYF
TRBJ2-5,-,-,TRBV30,TGTGCCTGGAGTGTACACGAGGGTGGGGCCCAGTACTTC,CAWSVHEGGAQYF
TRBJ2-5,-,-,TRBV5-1,TGCGCCAGCAGCCCCCGACTACCCCGAGGTGAGACCCAGTACTTC,CASSPRLPRGETQYF
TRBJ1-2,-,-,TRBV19,TGTGCCAGTTGGGAATGGGGCTATGGCTACACCTTC,CASWEWGYGYTF
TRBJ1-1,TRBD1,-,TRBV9,TGTGCCAGCAGCGTCCAGGGGGGCACTGAAGCTTTCTTT,CASSVQGGTEAFF
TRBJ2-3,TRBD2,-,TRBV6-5,TGTGCCAGCAGTTACTCGGCTAGCGGGGGGACAGATACGCAGTATTTT,CASSYSASGGTDTQYF
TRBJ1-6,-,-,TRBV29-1,TGCAGCGTTGACAGGTTTTATCCCCTCCACTTT,CSVDRFYPLHF
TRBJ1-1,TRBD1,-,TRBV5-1,TGCGCCAGCAGCACCTTGACAGGGAGTAACACTGAAGCTTTCTTT,CASSTLTGSNTEAFF